This is a list of T cell receptor beta chains from one sample in a study of graft-versus-host responses after intestinal transplantation. The repertoire was sequenced with immunoSEQ multiplex PCR; TCRdb's copy has only in-frame clones and lacks some. The sample lists roughly 100,000 clones, about 90% occurring once. Antigens of these TCRs are unknown. This material consisted of unstimulated CD4+ T cells sorted from spleen or lymph node cells, taken before intestinal transplant. These receptors originate from a human donor who received an intestinal transplant. The CDR3 runs from the conserved cysteine through the conserved F or W. The D gene is left open where the match is weak. Rows may omit the clone size; those that give it use once, few, many or a size class.

j_call v_call d_call clone_size cdr3_nt cdr3_aa
TRBJ2-5 TRBV4-1 - - TGCGCCAGCAGCCAAGGGGACTCCCTTCAAGAGACCCAGTACTTC CASSQGDSLQETQYF
TRBJ1-3 TRBV7-7 - few TGTGCCAGCAGCCGAGGGGTAGGAAACACCATATATTTT CASSRGVGNTIYF
TRBJ2-5 TRBV1 - - TGCACCAGCATAGCTGTGTACCAAGAGACCCAGTACTTC CTSIAVYQETQYF
TRBJ1-5 TRBV5-1 - - TGCGCCAGCAGCTTGTATGGGGGTAGCAATCAGCCCCAGCATTTT CASSLYGGSNQPQHF
TRBJ2-3 TRBV15 TRBD2 - TGTGCCACCAGCAGAGTAGCTCTAGCGGATACAGATACGCAGTATTTT CATSRVALADTDTQYF
TRBJ2-1 TRBV5-1 - - TGCGCCAGCAGCCCGCCATCAGGGTCGTTAACCTACAATGAGCAGTTCTTC CASSPPSGSLTYNEQFF
TRBJ1-1 TRBV5-4 - once TGTGCCAGCAGCTCTCGGGGGGCGGCTGAAGCTTTCTTT CASSSRGAAEAFF
TRBJ2-7 TRBV2 - - TGTGCCAGTCTAGACCGCTCCTACGAGCAGTACTTC CASLDRSYEQYF
TRBJ1-4 TRBV14 - - TGTGCCAGCAGCCAAGATTCAGGAAAACTGTTTTTT CASSQDSGKLFF
TRBJ2-7 TRBV4-1 - - TGCGCCAGCAGCGAGAGACCGACCTCCTACGAGCAGTACTTC CASSERPTSYEQYF
TRBJ2-7 TRBV4-1 TRBD1 once TGCGCCAGCAGCCTTCGGACAGGATACACCTACGAGCAGTACTTC CASSLRTGYTYEQYF
TRBJ1-2 TRBV6-4 - - TGTGCCAGCAGTCCGGGTGGGGGGACGGTTCGCGGCTACACCTTC CASSPGGGTVRGYTF
TRBJ1-5 TRBV9 - - TGTGCCAGCAGCGTCGACGGGGTGAGTCAGCCCCAGCATTTT CASSVDGVSQPQHF
TRBJ2-7 TRBV9 TRBD1 - TGTGCCAGCAGCGAAGACAGGGGCGCTGACGAGCAGTACTTC CASSEDRGADEQYF
TRBJ2-2 TRBV19 - - TGTGCCACCCTAGGGACAGCGGGAACCGGGGAGCTGTTTTTT CATLGTAGTGELFF
TRBJ1-1 TRBV6-4 - - TGTGCCAGCAGTGACTCGATTGGGGAATCGAGTGAAGCTTTCTTT CASSDSIGESSEAFF
TRBJ2-2 TRBV7-9 TRBD1 - TGTGCCAGCAGCCTGGGACAGGGGGCACCGAACACCGGGGAGCTGTTTTTT CASSLGQGAPNTGELFF
TRBJ2-2 TRBV5-1 TRBD2 - TGCGCCAGCAGCCTCGGTAGCGGGGGACTGAACACCGGGGAGCTGTTTTTT CASSLGSGGLNTGELFF